The clone carrying this T cell receptor (beta chain) has a single count. Germline V gene lookup returns CDR1 SNHLY and CDR2 FYNNEI. The V and J ends lost 4 bases and 7 bases, in that order; junction bases with no gene match: 7. This CDR3 comprises 15 residues. As processed by the authors: Amplifying reference gene primers gave estimates of nucleated cell counts. Some clones are missing from TCRdb's copy, which holds only in-frame ones; the method was immunoSEQ multiplex PCR. That table gives V, J and clone size, and the DNA gave D and trimming. The data hold approximately 88,000 clones, with less than 85% observed a single time. The record originates from a study of blood T cell repertoires in COVID-19. Background on the study: There were acute and convalescent COVID-19 samples, and they came from the United States, Italy and Spain. The cDNA or gDNA used as material had been derived from T cells, B-cell-depleted T cells, or PBMCs.

V and J are TRBV2 and TRBJ2-5, with 12 bases lining up with TRBD2. The sample was peripheral blood. The TCR comes from a woman of 80 years or more with acute or convalescent COVID-19. In nucleotides, the CDR3 is TGTGCCAGCAGTGTCCAGACTAGCGGGGGCGGGACCCAGTACTTC. Translation gives CASSVQTSGGGTQYF.